This T cell receptor beta chain was documented in a study of shared clonotypes between healthy human individuals. Study as a whole: Samples came from a couple of female and three male donors aged 18 to 49. Each donor's CD4 naive and CD4 memory cells filled three plates apiece, CD8 naive two, and CD8 memory one. Study results and limitations: Clonotype sharing across several donors was observed for about 5.2% of naive CD4 clonotypes.

Genomic DNA belonging to each subset was distributed in equal measure over several immunoSEQ plates. Generated by immunoSEQ multiplex PCR, the TCRdb table keeps only in-frame clones and is missing some. Of 2,500,000 or so clones in the sample, 85% to 95% were seen once. Germline V gene data show CDR1 as SNHLY and CDR2 as FYNNEI. The CDR3 length is 14 residues. V lost 7 bases and J lost 3, with 12 bases in between. Regarding this clone: Its antigen is undetermined.

The sequencing input was naive CD4+ T cells from PBMCs. Described subset: CD45RA+ positively selected. The source of this sequence is a man aged 18 to 35 in good health. Some clones in this sample may be carry-over from other donors' samples. The chain uses TRBV2 and TRBJ2-2, with D unclear. The CDR3 nucleotides read TGTGCCAGCACTGGATACGGGTACACCGGGGAGCTGTTTTTT. Its translation: CASTGYGYTGELFF.